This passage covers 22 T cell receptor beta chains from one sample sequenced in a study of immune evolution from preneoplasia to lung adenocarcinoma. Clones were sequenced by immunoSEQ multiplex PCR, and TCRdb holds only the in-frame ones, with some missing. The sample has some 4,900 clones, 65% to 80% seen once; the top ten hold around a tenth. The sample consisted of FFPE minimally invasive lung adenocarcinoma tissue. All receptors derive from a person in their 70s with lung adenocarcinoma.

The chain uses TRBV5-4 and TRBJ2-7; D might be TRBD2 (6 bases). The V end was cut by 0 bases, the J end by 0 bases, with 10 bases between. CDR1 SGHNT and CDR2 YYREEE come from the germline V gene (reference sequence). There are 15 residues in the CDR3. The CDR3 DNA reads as TGTGCCAGCAGCTTGGGGAGGGACGGCTCCTACGAGCAGTACTTC. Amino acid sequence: CASSLGRDGSYEQYF. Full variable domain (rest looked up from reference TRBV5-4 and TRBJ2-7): ETGVTQSPTHLIKTRGQQVTLRCSSQSGHNTVSWYQQALGQGPQFIFQYYREEENGRGNFPPRFSGLQFPNYSSELNVNALELDDSALYLCASSLGRDGSYEQYFGPGTRLTVT.

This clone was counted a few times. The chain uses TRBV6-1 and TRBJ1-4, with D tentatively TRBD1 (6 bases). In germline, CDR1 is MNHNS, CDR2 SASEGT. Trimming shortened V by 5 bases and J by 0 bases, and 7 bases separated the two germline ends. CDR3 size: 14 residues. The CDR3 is CASSRQATNEKLFF. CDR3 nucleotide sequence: TGTGCCAGCAGTCGACAGGCAACTAATGAAAAACTGTTTTTT.

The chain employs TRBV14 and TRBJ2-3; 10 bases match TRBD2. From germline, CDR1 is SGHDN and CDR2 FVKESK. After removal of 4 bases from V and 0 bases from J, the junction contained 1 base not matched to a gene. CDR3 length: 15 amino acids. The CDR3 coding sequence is TGTGCCAGCAGCCTACTAGCGGGAAGCACAGATACGCAGTATTTT. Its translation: CASSLLAGSTDTQYF.

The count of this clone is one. The CDR3 DNA reads TGTGCCAGCAGTGAATCGCAGAACTATGGCTACACCTTC. Translated: CASSESQNYGYTF. V and J are TRBV25-1 and TRBJ1-2, with unresolved D. From germline, CDR1 is MGHDK and CDR2 SYGVNS. CDR3 size: 13 residues. V lost 1 base and J lost 2, with 5 bases in between.

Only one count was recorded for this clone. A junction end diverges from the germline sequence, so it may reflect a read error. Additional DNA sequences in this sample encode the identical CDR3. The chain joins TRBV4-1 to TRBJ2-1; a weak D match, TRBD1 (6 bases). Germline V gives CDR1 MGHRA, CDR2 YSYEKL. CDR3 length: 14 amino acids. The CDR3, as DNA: TGCGCCAGCAGCCAAGCAACCGGGACAAGGGAGCAATTCTTC. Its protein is CASSQATGTREQFF.

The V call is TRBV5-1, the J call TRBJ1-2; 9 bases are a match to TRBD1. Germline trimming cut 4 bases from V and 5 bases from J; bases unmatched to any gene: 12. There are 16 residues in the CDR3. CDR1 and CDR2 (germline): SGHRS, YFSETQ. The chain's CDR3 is CASSPTGGTSFYGYTF. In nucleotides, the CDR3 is TGCGCCAGCAGCCCCACAGGGGGCACTTCCTTTTATGGCTACACCTTC. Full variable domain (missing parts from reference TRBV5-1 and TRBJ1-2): KAGVTQTPRYLIKTRGQQVTLSCSPISGHRSVSWYQQTPGQGLQFLFEYFSETQRNKGNFPGRFSGRQFSNSRSEMNVSTLELGDSALYLCASSPTGGTSFYGYTFGSGTRLTVV.

CDR3 sequence reads: CASRTTKPSGTGISNQPQHF. In nucleotides, the CDR3 is TGTGCCAGCCGAACTACGAAACCTTCAGGGACGGGTATCAGCAATCAGCCCCAGCATTTT. J is TRBJ1-5 and V is TRBV27; weak D call: TRBD1 (5 bases). This CDR3 is 20 amino acids long. Between the trimmed V and J ends, which lost 8 bases and 1 base, there was a span of 30 bases. The germline V gene has CDR1 MNHEY and CDR2 SMNVEV (reference sequence).

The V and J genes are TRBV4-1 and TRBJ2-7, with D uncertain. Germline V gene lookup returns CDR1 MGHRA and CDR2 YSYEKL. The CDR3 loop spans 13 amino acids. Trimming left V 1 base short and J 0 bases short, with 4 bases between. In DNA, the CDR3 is TGCGCCAGCAGCCAAGGGTACTCCTACGAGCAGTACTTC. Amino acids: CASSQGYSYEQYF.

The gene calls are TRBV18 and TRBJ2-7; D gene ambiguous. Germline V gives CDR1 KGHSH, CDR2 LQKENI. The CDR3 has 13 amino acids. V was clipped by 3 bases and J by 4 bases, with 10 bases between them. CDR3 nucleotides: TGTGCCAGCTCACCCATTAGTGGGTACGAGCAGTACTTC. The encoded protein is CASSPISGYEQYF. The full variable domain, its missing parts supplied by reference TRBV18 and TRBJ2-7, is NAGVMQNPRHLVRRRGQEARLRCSPMKGHSHVYWYRQLPEEGLKFMVYLQKENIIDESGMPKERFSAEFPKEGPSILRIQQVVRGDSAAYFCASSPISGYEQYFGPGTRLTVT.

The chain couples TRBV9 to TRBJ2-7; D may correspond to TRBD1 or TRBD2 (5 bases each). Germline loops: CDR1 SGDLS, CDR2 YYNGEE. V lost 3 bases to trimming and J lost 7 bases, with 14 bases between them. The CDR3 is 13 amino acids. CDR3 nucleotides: TGTGCCAGCAGCGCCCACGGGGCCTCTGAGCAGTACTTC. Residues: CASSAHGASEQYF.

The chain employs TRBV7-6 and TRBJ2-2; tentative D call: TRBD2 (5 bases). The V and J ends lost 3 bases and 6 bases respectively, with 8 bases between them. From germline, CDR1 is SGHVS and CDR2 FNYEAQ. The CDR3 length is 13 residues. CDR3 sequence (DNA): TGTGCCAGCAGCTTGGACTCCGCCGGGGAGCTGTTTTTT. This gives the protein CASSLDSAGELFF.

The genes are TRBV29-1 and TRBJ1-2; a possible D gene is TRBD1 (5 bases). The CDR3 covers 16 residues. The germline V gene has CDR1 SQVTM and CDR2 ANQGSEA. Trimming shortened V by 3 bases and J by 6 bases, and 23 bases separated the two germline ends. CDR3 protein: CSVDYQTGGDLHGYTF. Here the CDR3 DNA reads TGCAGCGTTGATTATCAAACCGGAGGGGACTTACATGGCTACACCTTC.

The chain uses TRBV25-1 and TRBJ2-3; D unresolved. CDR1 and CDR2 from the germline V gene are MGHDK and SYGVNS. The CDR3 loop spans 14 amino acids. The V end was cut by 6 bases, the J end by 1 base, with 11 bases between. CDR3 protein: CASRRSGGTDTQYF. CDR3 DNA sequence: TGTGCCAGCAGAAGGAGTGGGGGCACAGATACGCAGTATTTT. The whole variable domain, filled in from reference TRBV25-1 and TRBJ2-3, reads EADIYQTPRYLVIGTGKKITLECSQTMGHDKMYWYQQDPGMELHLIHYSYGVNSTEKGDLSSESTVSRIRTEHFPLTLESARPSHTSQYLCASRRSGGTDTQYFGPGTRLTVL.

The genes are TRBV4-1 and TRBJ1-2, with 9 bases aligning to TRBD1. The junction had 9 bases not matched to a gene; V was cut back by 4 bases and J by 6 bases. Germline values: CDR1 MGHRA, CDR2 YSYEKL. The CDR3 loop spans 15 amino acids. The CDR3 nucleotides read TGCGCCAGCAGCCTACAGCCGGGACAGGGTCATGGCTACACCTTC. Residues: CASSLQPGQGHGYTF.

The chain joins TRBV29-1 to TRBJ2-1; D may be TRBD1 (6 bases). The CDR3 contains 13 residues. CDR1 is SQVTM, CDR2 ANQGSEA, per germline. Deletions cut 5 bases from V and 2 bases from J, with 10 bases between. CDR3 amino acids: CSVNRATYNEQFF. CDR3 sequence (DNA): TGCAGCGTTAACAGGGCCACCTACAATGAGCAGTTCTTC.

The chain's CDR3 is CAWNVQGANYGYTF. In DNA form, the CDR3 reads TGTGCCTGGAATGTACAGGGGGCGAACTATGGCTACACCTTC. The chain combines TRBV30 with TRBJ1-2; 9 nucleotides agree with TRBD1. Germline assignment: CDR1 GTSNPN and CDR2 SVGIG (reference sequence). The CDR3 runs 14 residues. The V segment lost 4 bases and the J segment 2 bases; nucleotides outside the gene matches: 5.

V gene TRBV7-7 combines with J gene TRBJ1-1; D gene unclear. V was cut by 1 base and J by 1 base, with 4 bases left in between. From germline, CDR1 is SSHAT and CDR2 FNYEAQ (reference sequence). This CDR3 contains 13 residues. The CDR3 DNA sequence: TGTGCCAGCAGCTTAGACAGGAACACTGAAGCTTTCTTT. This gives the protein CASSLDRNTEAFF.

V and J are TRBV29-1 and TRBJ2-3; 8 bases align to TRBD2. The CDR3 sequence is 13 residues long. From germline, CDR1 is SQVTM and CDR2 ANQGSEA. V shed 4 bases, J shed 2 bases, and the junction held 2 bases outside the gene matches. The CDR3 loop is CSVASGHTDTQYF. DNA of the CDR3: TGCAGCGTTGCTAGCGGGCACACAGATACGCAGTATTTT.

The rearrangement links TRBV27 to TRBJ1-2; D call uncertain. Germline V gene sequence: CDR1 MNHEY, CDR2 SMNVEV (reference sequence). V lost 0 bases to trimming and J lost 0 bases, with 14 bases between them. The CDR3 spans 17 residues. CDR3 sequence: CASSLSISEKANYGYTF. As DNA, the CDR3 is TGTGCCAGCAGTTTATCGATCTCAGAGAAAGCTAACTATGGCTACACCTTC.

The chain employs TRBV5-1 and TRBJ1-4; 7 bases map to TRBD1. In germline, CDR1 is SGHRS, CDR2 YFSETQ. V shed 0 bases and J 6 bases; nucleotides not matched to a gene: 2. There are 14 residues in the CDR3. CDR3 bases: TGCGCCAGCAGCTTGGGAGGGGGCGATGAAAAACTGTTTTTT. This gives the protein CASSLGGGDEKLFF.

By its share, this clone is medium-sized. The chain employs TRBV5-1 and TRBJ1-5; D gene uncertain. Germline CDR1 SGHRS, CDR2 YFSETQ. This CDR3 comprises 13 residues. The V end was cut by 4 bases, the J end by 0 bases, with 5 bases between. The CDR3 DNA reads TGCGCCAGCAGCGCGGATAGCAATCAGCCCCAGCATTTT. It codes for CASSADSNQPQHF.

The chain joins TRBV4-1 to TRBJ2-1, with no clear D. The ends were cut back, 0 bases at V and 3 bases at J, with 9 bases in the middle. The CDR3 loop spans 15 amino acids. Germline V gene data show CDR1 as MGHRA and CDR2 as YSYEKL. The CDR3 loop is CASSQDRSYYNEQFF. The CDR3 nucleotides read TGCGCCAGCAGCCAAGATAGGAGCTACTACAATGAGCAGTTCTTC.